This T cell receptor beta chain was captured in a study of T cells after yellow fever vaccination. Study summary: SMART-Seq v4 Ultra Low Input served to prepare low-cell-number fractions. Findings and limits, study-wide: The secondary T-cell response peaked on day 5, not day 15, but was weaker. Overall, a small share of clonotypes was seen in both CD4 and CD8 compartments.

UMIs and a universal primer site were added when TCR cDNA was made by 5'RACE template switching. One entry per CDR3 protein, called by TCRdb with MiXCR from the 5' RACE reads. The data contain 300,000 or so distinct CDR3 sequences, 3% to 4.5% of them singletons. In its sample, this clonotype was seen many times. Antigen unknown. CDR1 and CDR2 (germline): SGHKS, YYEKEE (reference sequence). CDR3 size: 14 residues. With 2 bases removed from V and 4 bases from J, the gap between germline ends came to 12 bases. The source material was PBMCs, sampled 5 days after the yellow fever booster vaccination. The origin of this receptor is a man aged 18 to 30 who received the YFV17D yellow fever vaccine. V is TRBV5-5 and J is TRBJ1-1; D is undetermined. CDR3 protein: CASSFTASGTEAFF. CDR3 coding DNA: TGTGCCAGCAGCTTCACGGCCTCGGGCACTGAAGCTTTCTTT.